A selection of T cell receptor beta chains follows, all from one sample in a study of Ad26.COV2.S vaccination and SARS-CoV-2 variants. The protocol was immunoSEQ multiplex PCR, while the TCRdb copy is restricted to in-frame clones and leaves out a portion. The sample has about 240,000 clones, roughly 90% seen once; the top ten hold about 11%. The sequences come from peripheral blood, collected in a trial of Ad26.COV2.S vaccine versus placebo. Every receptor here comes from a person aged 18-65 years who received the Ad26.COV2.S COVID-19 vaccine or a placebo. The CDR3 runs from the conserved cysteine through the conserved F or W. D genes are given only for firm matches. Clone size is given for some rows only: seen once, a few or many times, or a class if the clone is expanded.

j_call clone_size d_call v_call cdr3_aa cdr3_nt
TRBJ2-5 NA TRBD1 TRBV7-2 CASSFRRRGWQETQYF TGTGCCAGCAGCTTCCGTCGCAGGGGGTGGCAAGAGACCCAGTACTTC
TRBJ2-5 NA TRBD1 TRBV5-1 CASSPGTGRETQYF TGCGCCAGCAGCCCCGGGACAGGACGGGAGACCCAGTACTTC
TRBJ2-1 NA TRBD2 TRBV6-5 CASSNPGLDYNEQFF TGTGCCAGCAGCAACCCGGGACTAGATTACAATGAGCAGTTCTTC
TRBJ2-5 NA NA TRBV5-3 CARSSQETQYF TGTGCCAGAAGCTCCCAAGAGACCCAGTACTTC
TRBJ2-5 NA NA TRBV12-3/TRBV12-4 CASSLKETQYF TGTGCCAGCAGTTTAAAAGAGACCCAGTACTTC
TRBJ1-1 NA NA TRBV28 CASSFWASRATEAFF TGTGCCAGCAGTTTCTGGGCCTCAAGGGCCACTGAAGCTTTCTTT
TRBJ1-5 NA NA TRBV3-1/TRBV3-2 CASSQDKAGWCGQPQHF TGTGCCAGCAGCCAAGATAAGGCAGGGTGGTGTGGTCAGCCCCAGCATTTT
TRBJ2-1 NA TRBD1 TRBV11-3 CASRGQGSGEQFF TGTGCCAGCCGGGGACAGGGGAGTGGTGAGCAGTTCTTC
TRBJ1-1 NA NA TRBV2 CASSETRVSTEAFF TGTGCCAGCAGCGAGACCCGGGTTAGCACTGAAGCTTTCTTT
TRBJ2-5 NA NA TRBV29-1 CSGTGGRGETQYF TGCAGCGGTACAGGCGGCCGAGGGGAGACCCAGTACTTC
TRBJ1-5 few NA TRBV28 CASSPPSNQPQHF TGTGCCAGCAGTCCGCCCAGCAATCAGCCCCAGCATTTT
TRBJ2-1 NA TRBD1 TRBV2 CASSGQGAYNEQFF TGTGCCAGCAGTGGACAGGGGGCTTACAATGAGCAGTTCTTC
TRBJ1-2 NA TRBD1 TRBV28 CASSQGGFYGYTF TGTGCCAGCAGCCAGGGGGGGTTCTATGGCTACACCTTC
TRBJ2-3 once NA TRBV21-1 CASSVRPGQRRTDTQYF TGTGCCAGCAGCGTTCGTCCGGGACAGAGGAGGACAGATACGCAGTATTTT
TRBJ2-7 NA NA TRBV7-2 CASSTGRVHEQYF TGTGCCAGCAGCACAGGGAGGGTCCACGAGCAGTACTTC
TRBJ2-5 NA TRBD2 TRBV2 CARRTSGRETQYF TGTGCCCGCCGGACTAGCGGCAGGGAGACCCAGTACTTC
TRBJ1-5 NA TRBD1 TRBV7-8 CASSLTGGSNQPQHF TGTGCCAGCAGCTTAACAGGGGGAAGCAATCAGCCCCAGCATTTT
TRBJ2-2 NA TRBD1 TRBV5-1 CASSSRTGNTGELFF TGCGCCAGCAGCTCCCGGACAGGGAACACCGGGGAGCTGTTTTTT
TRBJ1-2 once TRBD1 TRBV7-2 CASSARQGHYGYTF TGTGCCAGCAGCGCCCGACAGGGCCACTATGGCTACACCTTC
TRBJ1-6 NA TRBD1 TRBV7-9 CASSLGQGDSPLHF TGTGCCAGCAGCTTGGGACAGGGAGATTCACCCCTCCACTTT
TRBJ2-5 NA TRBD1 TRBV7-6 CASGQGGPIQETQYF TGTGCCAGCGGACAGGGGGGACCCATCCAAGAGACCCAGTACTTC
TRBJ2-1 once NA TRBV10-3 CAISEPYNEQFF TGTGCCATCAGTGAGCCCTACAATGAGCAGTTCTTC
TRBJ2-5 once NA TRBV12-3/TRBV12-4 CASRDGWQETQYF TGTGCCAGCAGAGACGGGTGGCAAGAGACCCAGTACTTC
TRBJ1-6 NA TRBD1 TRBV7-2 CASSLAQGASPLHF TGTGCCAGCAGCTTAGCCCAGGGGGCTTCACCCCTCCACTTT
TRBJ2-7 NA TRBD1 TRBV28 CASSFGGRTGAYEQYF TGTGCCAGCAGTTTTGGGGGACGGACAGGGGCCTACGAGCAGTACTTC
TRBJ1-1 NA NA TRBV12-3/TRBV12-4 CASSRQGSLEAFF TGTGCCAGCAGTCGTCAGGGTAGCCTCGAAGCTTTCTTT
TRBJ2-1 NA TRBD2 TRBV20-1 CSASAPGLAAYNEQFF TGCAGTGCTAGTGCACCGGGACTAGCGGCCTACAATGAGCAGTTCTTC